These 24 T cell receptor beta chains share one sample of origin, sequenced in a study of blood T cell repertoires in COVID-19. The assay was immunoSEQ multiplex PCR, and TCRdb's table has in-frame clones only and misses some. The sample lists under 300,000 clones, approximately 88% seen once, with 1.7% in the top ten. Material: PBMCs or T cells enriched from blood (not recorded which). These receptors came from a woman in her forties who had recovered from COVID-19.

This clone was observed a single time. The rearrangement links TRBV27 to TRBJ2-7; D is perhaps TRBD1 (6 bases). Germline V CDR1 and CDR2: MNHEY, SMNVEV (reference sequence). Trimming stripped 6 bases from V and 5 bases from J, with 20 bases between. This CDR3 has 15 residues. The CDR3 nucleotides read TGTGCCAGCAGCCCCAGAGGGACAATCATCAACGAGCAGTACTTC. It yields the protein CASSPRGTIINEQYF.

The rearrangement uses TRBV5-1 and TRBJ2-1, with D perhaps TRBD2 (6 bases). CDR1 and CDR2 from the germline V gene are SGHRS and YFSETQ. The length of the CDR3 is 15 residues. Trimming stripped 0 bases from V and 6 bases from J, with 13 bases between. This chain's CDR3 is CASSLEPSAGNEQFF. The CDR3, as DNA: TGCGCCAGCAGCTTGGAGCCTTCAGCGGGCAATGAGCAGTTCTTC.

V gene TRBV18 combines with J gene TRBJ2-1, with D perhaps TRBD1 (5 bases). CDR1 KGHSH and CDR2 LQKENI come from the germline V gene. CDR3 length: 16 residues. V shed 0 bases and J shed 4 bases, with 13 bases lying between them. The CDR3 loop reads CASSPPAGNLYNEQFF. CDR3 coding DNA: TGTGCCAGCTCACCACCGGCAGGGAACTTATACAATGAGCAGTTCTTC.

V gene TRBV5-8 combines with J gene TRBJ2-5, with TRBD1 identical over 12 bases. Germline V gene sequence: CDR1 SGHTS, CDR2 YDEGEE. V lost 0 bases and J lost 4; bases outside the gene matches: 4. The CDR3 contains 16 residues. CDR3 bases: TGTGCCAGCAGCTTGGGAGGGACAGGGGGCGGAGAGACCCAGTACTTC. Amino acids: CASSLGGTGGGETQYF.

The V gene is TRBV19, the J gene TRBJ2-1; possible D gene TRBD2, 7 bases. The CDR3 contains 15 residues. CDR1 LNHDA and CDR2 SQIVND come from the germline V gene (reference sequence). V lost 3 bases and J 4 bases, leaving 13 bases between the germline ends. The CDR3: CASSMRGGLYNEQFF. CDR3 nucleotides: TGTGCCAGTAGTATGAGGGGGGGCCTTTACAATGAGCAGTTCTTC. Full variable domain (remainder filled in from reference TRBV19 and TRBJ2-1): DGGITQSPKYLFRKEGQNVTLSCEQNLNHDAMYWYRQDPGQGLRLIYYSQIVNDFQKGDIAEGYSVSREKKESFPLTVTSAQKNPTAFYLCASSMRGGLYNEQFFGPGTRLTVL.

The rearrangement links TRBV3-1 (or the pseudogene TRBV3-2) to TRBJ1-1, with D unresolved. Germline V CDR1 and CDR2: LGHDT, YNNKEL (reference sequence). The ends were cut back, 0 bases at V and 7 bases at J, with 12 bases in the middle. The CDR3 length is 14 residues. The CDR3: CASSQDLGRDEAFF. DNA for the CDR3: TGTGCCAGCAGCCAAGATCTTGGGCGGGATGAAGCTTTCTTT.

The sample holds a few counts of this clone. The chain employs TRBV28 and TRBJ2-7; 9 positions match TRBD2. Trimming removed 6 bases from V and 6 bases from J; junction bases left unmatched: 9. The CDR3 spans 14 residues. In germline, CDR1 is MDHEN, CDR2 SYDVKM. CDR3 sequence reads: CASRDSGRGVEQYF. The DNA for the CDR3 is TGTGCCAGCAGGGATAGCGGGAGAGGGGTCGAGCAGTACTTC.

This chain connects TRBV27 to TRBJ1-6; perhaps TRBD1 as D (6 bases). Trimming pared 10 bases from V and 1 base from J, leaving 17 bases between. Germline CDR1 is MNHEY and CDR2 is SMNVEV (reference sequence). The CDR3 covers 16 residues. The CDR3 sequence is CATRGGISSYNSPLHF. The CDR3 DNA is TGTGCCACCCGAGGGGGTATTTCGTCCTATAATTCACCCCTCCACTTT.

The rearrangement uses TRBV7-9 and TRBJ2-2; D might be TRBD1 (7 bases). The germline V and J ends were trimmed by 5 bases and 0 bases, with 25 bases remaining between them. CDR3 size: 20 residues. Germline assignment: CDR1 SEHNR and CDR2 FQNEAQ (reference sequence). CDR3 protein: CASSTTRGVQGFPNTGELFF. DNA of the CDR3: TGTGCCAGCAGCACGACTAGGGGGGTACAGGGGTTCCCGAACACCGGGGAGCTGTTTTTT.

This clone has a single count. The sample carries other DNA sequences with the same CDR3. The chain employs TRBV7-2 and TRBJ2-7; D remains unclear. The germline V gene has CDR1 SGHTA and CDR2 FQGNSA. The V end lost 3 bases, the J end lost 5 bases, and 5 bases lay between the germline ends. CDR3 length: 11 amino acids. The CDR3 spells CASSLADEQYF. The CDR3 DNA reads TGTGCCAGCAGCTTGGCAGACGAGCAGTACTTC.

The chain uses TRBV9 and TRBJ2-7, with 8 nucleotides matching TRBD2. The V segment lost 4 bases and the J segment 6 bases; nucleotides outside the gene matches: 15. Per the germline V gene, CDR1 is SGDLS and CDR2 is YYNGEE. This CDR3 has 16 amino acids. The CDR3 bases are TGTGCCAGCAGCTCGCGGGGGGCTGACACTACGCGCGAGCAGTACTTC. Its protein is CASSSRGADTTREQYF.

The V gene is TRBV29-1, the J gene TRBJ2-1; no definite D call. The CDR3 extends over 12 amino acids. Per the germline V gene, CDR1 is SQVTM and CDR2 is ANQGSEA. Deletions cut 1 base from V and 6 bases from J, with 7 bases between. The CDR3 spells CSVEGQINEQFF. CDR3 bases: TGCAGCGTTGAAGGCCAGATCAATGAGCAGTTCTTC.

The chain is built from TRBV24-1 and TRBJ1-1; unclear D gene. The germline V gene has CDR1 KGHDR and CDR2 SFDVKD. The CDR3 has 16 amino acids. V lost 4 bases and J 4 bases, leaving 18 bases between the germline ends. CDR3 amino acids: CATSEFIVSDVTEAFF. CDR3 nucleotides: TGTGCCACCAGTGAATTTATCGTCTCAGATGTCACTGAAGCTTTCTTT.

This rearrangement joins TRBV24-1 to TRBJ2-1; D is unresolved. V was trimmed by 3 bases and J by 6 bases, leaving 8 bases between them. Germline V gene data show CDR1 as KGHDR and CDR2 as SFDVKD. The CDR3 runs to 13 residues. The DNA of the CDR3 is TGTGCCACCAGTGATCCCCAGTCCAATGAGCAGTTCTTC. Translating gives CATSDPQSNEQFF.

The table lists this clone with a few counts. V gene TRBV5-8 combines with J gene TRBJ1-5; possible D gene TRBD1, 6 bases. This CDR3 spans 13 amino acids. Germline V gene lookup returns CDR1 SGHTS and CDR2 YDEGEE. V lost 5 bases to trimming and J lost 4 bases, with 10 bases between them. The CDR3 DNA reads TGTGCCAGCAGTCGGGACAAAAATCAGCCCCAGCATTTT. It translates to CASSRDKNQPQHF.

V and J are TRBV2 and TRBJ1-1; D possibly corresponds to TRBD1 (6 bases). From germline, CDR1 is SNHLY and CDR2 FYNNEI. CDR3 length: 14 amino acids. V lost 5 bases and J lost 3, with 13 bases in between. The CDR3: CASSLTRGYTEAFF. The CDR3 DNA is TGTGCCAGCAGTCTCACGAGGGGGTACACTGAAGCTTTCTTT.

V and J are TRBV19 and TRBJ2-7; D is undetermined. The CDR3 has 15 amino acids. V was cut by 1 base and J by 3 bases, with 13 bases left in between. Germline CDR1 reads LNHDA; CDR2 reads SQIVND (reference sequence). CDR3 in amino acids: CASSIGHGYIYEQYF. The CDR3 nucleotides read TGTGCCAGTAGTATAGGACACGGTTATATCTACGAGCAGTACTTC.

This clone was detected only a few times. CDR3 nucleotide sequence: TGTGCCAGCAGCTGGACAGGGGGCTACGAGCAGTACTTC. This sequence encodes CASSWTGGYEQYF. The chain couples TRBV5-5 to TRBJ2-7; 10 bases are shared with TRBD1. The germline V gene encodes CDR1 SGHKS and CDR2 YYEKEE (reference sequence). With V trimmed by 3 bases and J by 3 bases, 0 bases remained unmatched. This CDR3 spans 13 amino acids.

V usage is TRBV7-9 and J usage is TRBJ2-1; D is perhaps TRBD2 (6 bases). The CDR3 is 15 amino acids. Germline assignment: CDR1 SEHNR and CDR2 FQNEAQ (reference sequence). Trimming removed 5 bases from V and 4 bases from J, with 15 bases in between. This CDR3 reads CASSPSREVYNEQFF. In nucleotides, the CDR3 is TGTGCCAGCAGCCCTAGCAGGGAGGTATACAATGAGCAGTTCTTC.

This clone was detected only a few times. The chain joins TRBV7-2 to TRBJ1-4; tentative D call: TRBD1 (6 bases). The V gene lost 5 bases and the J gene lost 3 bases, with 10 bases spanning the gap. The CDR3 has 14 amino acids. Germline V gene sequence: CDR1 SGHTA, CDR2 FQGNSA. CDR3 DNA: TGTGCCAGCAGCCTACCAGGGGCTAATGAAAAACTGTTTTTT. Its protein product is CASSLPGANEKLFF.

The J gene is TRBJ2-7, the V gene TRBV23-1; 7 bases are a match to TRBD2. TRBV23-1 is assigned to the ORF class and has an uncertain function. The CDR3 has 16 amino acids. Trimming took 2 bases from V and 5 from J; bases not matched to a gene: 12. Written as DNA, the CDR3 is TGCGCCAGCAGTCAAGAAGAACTAGCGTATATCCACGAGCAGTACTTC. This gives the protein CASSQEELAYIHEQYF.

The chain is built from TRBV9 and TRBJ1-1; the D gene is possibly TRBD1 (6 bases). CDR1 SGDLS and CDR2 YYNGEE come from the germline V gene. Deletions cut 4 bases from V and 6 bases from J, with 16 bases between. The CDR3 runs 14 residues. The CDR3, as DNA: TGTGCCAGCAGCTCTAGGGGGTTTGGTCCTGAAGCTTTCTTT. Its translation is CASSSRGFGPEAFF.

The CDR3 reads CASGFQGTSYEQYF. CDR3 sequence (DNA): TGTGCTAGTGGTTTCCAGGGGACGTCCTACGAGCAGTACTTC. V is TRBV12-5 and J is TRBJ2-7; perhaps TRBD1 as D (6 bases). The V gene's germline CDR1 is LGHNT and CDR2 FRNRAP. Trimming pared 3 bases from V and 1 base from J, leaving 10 bases between. This CDR3 spans 14 amino acids.

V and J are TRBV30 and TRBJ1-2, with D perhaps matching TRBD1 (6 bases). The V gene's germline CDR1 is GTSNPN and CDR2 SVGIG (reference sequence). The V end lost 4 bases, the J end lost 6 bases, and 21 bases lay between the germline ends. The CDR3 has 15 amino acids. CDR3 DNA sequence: TGTGCCTGGACCACCCAGGGGCCGCTAGTGGATGGCTACACCTTC. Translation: CAWTTQGPLVDGYTF. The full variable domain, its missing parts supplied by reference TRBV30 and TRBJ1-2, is SQTIHQWPATLVQPVGSPLSLECTVEGTSNPNLYWYRQAAGRGLQLLFYSVGIGQISSEVPQNLSASRPQDRQFILSSKKLLLSDSGFYLCAWTTQGPLVDGYTFGSGTRLTVV.